Following are 3 T cell receptor beta chains from one sample sequenced in a study of cytomegalovirus exposure and HLA in healthy donors. Primers for the PCR totalled 60 Vbeta and 13 Jbeta. The assay was immunoSEQ multiplex PCR, and TCRdb's table has in-frame clones only and misses some. This listing includes some 200,000 clones. Sequencing input: PBMCs. The source is a young man in good health and CMV-seronegative.

The chain combines TRBV29-1 with TRBJ1-1, with a tentative D call TRBD1 (6 bases). Germline V gene sequence: CDR1 SQVTM, CDR2 ANQGSEA. CDR3 size: 13 residues. V lost 6 bases to trimming and J lost 0 bases, with 11 bases between them. The CDR3 nucleotides are TGCAGCGTCGAACAGGGTGTGAACACTGAAGCTTTCTTT. Encoded protein: CSVEQGVNTEAFF.

V gene TRBV7-2 combines with J gene TRBJ2-7; D is undetermined. Trimming took off 4 bases at V and 3 bases at J, with 7 bases between the two ends. Germline V lookup: CDR1 SGHTA, CDR2 FQGNSA. This CDR3 contains 12 residues. CDR3 region: CASSSTHYEQYF. The CDR3, as DNA: TGTGCCAGCAGCTCTACCCACTACGAGCAGTACTTC. Looking up the rest from reference TRBV7-2 and TRBJ2-7 gives the full variable domain: GAGVSQSPSNKVTEKGKDVELRCDPISGHTALYWYRQSLGQGLEFLIYFQGNSAPDKSGLPSDRFSAERTGGSVSTLTIQRTQQEDSAVYLCASSSTHYEQYFGPGTRLTVT.

V and J are TRBV4-3 and TRBJ2-5; 8 bases map to TRBD2. J gave up 4 bases and V 0 bases, and 10 bases lay outside the gene matches. Germline V gives CDR1 LGHNA, CDR2 YSLEER. This CDR3 has 17 amino acids. The CDR3: CASSQDVPAGEVETQYF. In DNA form, the CDR3 reads TGCGCCAGCAGCCAAGATGTGCCAGCGGGGGAGGTAGAGACCCAGTACTTC.